The entry below gives a single TCR gamma chain sequence along with its context. The antigen is unknown. One junction end does not reproduce the germline sequence, and a read error may be involved. The sorted cells were CD3+ Vdelta1+ Vdelta2- thymocytes from alphabeta-depleted thymus. Sequences come from RNA converted to cDNA by reverse transcription. Multiplex PCR used pooled V-gene forward primers and a constant-region reverse primer to amplify CDR3s. TCRdb re-processed the multiplex PCR reads via CATT. The sample yields about 36,000 gamma-chain clones, around 20% seen once. This sample is part of a study of Vδ1+ human thymocytes. The study, taken as a whole, reports: Around a fifth of thymic delta-chain sequences were Vdelta2, with few Vdelta3, unlike blood Vdelta1+ controls. Unexpected Vdelta2 sequences could cause misinterpretation of bulk repertoire data. Thymic TRG and TRD repertoires appeared highly polyclonal.

The CDR3 spans 17 residues. Germline values: CDR1 GITISATS, CDR2 ISYDGTV (reference sequence). Sequencing was carried out using Vdelta1+ gamma-delta thymocytes from the thymus. Subset given: FACS-sorted CD3+ TCRalphabeta- TCRVdelta1+ TCRVdelta2- thymocytes. This sequence originates from a girl under two years old who had congenital heart surgery. This chain connects TRGV9 to TRGJP. The CDR3 DNA reads TGTGCCTTGTGGGTCTGGCGCCAAGAGCTGGGCAAAAAAATCAAGGTATTT. Translating it yields CALWVWRQELGKKIKVF.